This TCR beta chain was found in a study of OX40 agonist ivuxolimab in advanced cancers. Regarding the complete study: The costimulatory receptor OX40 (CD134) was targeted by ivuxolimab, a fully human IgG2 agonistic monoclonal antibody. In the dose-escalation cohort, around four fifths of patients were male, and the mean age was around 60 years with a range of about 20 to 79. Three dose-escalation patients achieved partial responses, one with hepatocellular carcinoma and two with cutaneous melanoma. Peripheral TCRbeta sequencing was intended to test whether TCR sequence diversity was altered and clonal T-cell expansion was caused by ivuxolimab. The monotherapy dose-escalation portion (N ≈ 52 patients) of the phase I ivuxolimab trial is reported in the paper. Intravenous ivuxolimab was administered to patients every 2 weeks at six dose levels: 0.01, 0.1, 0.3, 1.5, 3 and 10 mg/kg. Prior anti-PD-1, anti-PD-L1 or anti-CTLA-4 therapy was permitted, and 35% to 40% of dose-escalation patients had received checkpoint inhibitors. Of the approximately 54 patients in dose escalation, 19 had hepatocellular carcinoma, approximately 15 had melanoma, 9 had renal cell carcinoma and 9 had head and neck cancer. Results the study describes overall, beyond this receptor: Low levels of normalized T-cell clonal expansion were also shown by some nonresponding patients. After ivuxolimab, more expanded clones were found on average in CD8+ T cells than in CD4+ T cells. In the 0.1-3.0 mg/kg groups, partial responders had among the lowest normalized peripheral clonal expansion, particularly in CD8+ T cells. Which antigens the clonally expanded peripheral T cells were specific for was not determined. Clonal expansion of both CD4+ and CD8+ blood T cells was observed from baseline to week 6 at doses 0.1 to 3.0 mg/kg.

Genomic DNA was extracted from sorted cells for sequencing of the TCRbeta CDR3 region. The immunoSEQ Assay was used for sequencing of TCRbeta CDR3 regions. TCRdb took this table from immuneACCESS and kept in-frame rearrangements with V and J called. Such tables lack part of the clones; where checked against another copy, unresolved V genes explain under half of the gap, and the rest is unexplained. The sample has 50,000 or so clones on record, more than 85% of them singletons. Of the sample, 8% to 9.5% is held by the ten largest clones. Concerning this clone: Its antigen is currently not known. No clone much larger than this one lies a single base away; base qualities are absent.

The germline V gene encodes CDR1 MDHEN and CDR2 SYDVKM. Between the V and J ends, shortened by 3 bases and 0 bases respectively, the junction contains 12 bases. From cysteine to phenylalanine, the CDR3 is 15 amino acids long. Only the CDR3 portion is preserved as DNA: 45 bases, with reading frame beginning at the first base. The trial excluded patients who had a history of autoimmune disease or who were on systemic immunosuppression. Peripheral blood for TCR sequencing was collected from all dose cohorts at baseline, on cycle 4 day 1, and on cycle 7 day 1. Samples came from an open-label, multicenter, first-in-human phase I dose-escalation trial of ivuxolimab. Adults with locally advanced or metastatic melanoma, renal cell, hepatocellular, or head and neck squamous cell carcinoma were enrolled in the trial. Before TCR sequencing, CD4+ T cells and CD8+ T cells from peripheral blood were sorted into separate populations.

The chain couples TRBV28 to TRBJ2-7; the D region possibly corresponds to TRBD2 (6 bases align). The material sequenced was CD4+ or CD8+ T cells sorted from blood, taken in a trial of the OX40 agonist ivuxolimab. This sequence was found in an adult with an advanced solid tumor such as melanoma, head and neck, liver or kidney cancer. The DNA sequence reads TGTGCCAGCAGTTTCCGGGGGACCAGCTCCTACGAGCAGTACTTC. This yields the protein CASSFRGTSSYEQYF. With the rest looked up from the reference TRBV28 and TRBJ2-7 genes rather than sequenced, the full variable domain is DVKVTQSSRYLVKRTGEKVFLECVQDMDHENMFWYRQDPGLGLRLIYFSYDVKMKEKGDIPEGYSVSREKKERFSLILESASTNQTSMYLCASSFRGTSSYEQYFGPGTRLTVT.